The rows below give T cell receptor beta chains drawn from one sample of a study of blood T cells in healthy people across ages. TCRdb called the 5' RACE reads again in MiXCR, with one record for every CDR3 protein. The sample includes 800,000 or so distinct CDR3 sequences, about 25% seen only once; the top ten take 3% to 4.5%. The same sample was also used in a study of T cells of mothers and their children.

Sequencing input: blood. These receptors all come from a boy younger than 18 in good health. The CDR3 runs from the conserved cysteine through the conserved F or W. Each record gives: clone size, D gene, J gene, V gene, CDR3 protein, CDR3 DNA. The D gene is left open where the match is weak. Clone size, where shown, is once, few, many, or a class for clones that have expanded.

abundance: few
d_gene: NA
j_gene: TRBJ2-7
v_gene: TRBV20-1
CDR3aa: CSANRRDSFSYEQYF
CDR3nt: TGCAGTGCTAACCGCCGGGACTCCTTCTCCTACGAGCAGTACTTC

abundance: NA
d_gene: NA
j_gene: TRBJ1-4
v_gene: TRBV20-1
CDR3aa: CSAGPYDEKLFF
CDR3nt: TGCAGTGCTGGGCCCTATGATGAAAAACTGTTTTTT

abundance: NA
d_gene: NA
j_gene: TRBJ1-1
v_gene: TRBV20-1
CDR3aa: CSARDIYTASTEAFF
CDR3nt: TGCAGTGCTAGAGATATTTATACAGCCTCCACTGAAGCTTTCTTT

abundance: few
d_gene: TRBD1
j_gene: TRBJ2-6
v_gene: TRBV5-1
CDR3aa: CASSLESGGAGANVLTF
CDR3nt: TGCGCCAGCAGCTTGGAGTCAGGGGGCGCTGGGGCCAACGTCCTGACTTTC

abundance: NA
d_gene: NA
j_gene: TRBJ2-5
v_gene: TRBV5-6
CDR3aa: CASSFQPEAQYF
CDR3nt: TGTGCCAGCAGCTTTCAGCCCGAGGCGCAGTACTTC

abundance: NA
d_gene: NA
j_gene: TRBJ2-3
v_gene: TRBV14
CDR3aa: CASSYAQADTQYF
CDR3nt: TGTGCCAGCAGCTACGCTCAAGCAGATACGCAGTATTTT

abundance: NA
d_gene: NA
j_gene: TRBJ2-7
v_gene: TRBV3-1
CDR3aa: CASSRTLEPYEQYF
CDR3nt: TGTGCCAGCAGTCGAACGCTCGAACCCTACGAGCAGTACTTC

abundance: few
d_gene: NA
j_gene: TRBJ2-6
v_gene: TRBV13
CDR3aa: CASSLGTSISGANVLTF
CDR3nt: TGTGCCAGCAGCCTTGGGACTTCCATCTCTGGGGCCAACGTCCTGACTTTC

abundance: NA
d_gene: NA
j_gene: TRBJ2-5
v_gene: TRBV7-2
CDR3aa: CASSFNWGLGETQYF
CDR3nt: TGTGCCAGCAGCTTTAACTGGGGGCTGGGGGAGACCCAGTACTTC

abundance: once
d_gene: NA
j_gene: TRBJ2-7
v_gene: TRBV27
CDR3aa: CGSGPGDAAAYEQYF
CDR3nt: TGTGGAAGTGGGCCTGGGGACGCAGCAGCCTACGAGCAGTACTTC

abundance: many
d_gene: NA
j_gene: TRBJ1-4
v_gene: TRBV5-1
CDR3aa: CASSLPGGQANEKLFF
CDR3nt: TGCGCCAGCAGCCTCCCGGGGGGACAAGCTAATGAAAAACTGTTTTTT

abundance: few
d_gene: TRBD1
j_gene: TRBJ2-6
v_gene: TRBV28
CDR3aa: CASKRQGPSGANVLTF
CDR3nt: TGTGCCAGCAAGCGACAGGGCCCCTCTGGGGCCAACGTCCTGACTTTC

abundance: few
d_gene: NA
j_gene: TRBJ2-7
v_gene: TRBV3-1
CDR3aa: CASSHSGASYEQYF
CDR3nt: TGTGCCAGCAGCCACTCGGGTGCATCCTACGAGCAGTACTTC

abundance: NA
d_gene: NA
j_gene: TRBJ1-4
v_gene: TRBV4-3
CDR3aa: CASSQEVFPGLNEKLFF
CDR3nt: TGCGCCAGCAGCCAAGAGGTGTTCCCAGGGCTTAATGAAAAACTGTTTTTT

abundance: NA
d_gene: NA
j_gene: TRBJ2-2
v_gene: TRBV30
CDR3aa: CAWEQNTGELFF
CDR3nt: TGTGCCTGGGAACAGAACACCGGGGAGCTGTTTTTT

abundance: few
d_gene: NA
j_gene: TRBJ1-1
v_gene: TRBV7-8
CDR3aa: CASSSIGLVVGAFF
CDR3nt: TGTGCCAGCAGCTCGATAGGCTTAGTCGTGGGAGCTTTCTTT

abundance: NA
d_gene: NA
j_gene: TRBJ2-5
v_gene: TRBV20-1
CDR3aa: CSARGSGLGTQYF
CDR3nt: TGCAGTGCTCGAGGTAGCGGCCTCGGGACCCAGTACTTC

abundance: few
d_gene: NA
j_gene: TRBJ2-7
v_gene: TRBV18
CDR3aa: CASSPWGDPYEQYF
CDR3nt: TGTGCCAGCTCACCGTGGGGTGACCCCTACGAGCAGTACTTC

abundance: few
d_gene: TRBD2
j_gene: TRBJ2-7
v_gene: TRBV15
CDR3aa: CATSRLNRGGYEQYF
CDR3nt: TGTGCCACCAGCAGGCTTAATCGGGGGGGATACGAGCAGTACTTC

abundance: NA
d_gene: NA
j_gene: TRBJ2-7
v_gene: TRBV27
CDR3aa: CASSLFQGDPYEQYF
CDR3nt: TGTGCCAGCAGTTTATTTCAGGGCGATCCCTACGAGCAGTACTTC

abundance: many
d_gene: NA
j_gene: TRBJ2-1
v_gene: TRBV2
CDR3aa: CASSSGTYNEQFF
CDR3nt: TGTGCCAGCAGTTCCGGGACCTACAATGAGCAGTTCTTC

abundance: few
d_gene: NA
j_gene: TRBJ2-1
v_gene: TRBV4-1
CDR3aa: CASSQEVASYNEQFF
CDR3nt: TGCGCCAGCAGCCAAGAGGTAGCATCCTACAATGAGCAGTTCTTC

abundance: NA
d_gene: TRBD1
j_gene: TRBJ2-3
v_gene: TRBV18
CDR3aa: CASSPGQTDTQYF
CDR3nt: TGTGCCAGCTCACCGGGACAGACAGATACGCAGTATTTT